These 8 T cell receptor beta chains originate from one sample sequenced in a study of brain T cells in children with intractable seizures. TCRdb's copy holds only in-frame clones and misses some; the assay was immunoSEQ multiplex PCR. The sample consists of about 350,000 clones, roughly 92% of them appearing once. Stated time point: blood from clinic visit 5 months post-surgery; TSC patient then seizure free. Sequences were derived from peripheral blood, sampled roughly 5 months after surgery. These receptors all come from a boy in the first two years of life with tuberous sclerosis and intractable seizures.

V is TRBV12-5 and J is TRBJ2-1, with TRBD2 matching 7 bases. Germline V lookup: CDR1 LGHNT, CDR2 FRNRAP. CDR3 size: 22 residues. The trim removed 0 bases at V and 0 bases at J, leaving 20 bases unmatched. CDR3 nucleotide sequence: TGTGCTAGTGGTTTGGTACTTCGAACAATGGTTGGGCTAGCGGTCTCCTACAATGAGCAGTTCTTC. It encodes CASGLVLRTMVGLAVSYNEQFF.

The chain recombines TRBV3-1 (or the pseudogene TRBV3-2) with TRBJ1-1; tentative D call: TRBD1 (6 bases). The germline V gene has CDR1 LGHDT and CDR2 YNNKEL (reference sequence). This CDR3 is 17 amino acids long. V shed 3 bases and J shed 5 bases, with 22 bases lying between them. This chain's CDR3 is CASSHETFTGRRTEAFF. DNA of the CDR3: TGTGCCAGCAGCCATGAAACCTTCACAGGGAGGAGGACTGAAGCTTTCTTT.

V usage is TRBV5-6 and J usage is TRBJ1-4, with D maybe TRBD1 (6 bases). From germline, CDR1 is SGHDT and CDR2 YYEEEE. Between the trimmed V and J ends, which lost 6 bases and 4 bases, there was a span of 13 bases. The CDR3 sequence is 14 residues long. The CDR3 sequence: CASTQTGFNEKLFF. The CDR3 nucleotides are TGTGCCAGCACCCAGACAGGTTTTAATGAAAAACTGTTTTTT.

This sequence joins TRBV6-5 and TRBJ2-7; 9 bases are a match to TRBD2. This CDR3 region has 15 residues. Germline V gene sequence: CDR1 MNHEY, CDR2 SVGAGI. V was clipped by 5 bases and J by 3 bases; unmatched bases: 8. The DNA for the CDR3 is TGTGCCAGCAGTCATCGGGTAGCGGGGGTCTACGAGCAGTACTTC. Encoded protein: CASSHRVAGVYEQYF.

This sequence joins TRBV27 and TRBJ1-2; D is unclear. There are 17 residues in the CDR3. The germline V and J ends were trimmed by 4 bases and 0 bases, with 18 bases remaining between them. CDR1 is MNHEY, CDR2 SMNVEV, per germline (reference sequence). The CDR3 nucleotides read TGTGCCAGCAGTTCTTTTTATCTTCCTAGCCCTAACTATGGCTACACCTTC. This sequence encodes CASSSFYLPSPNYGYTF.

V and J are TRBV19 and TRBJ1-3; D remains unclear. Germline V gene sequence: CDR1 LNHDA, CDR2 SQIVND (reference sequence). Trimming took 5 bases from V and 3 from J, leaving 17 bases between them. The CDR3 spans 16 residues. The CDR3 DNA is TGTGCCAGTAGTGCGGCACCCGCGGGTTATGGAAACACCATATATTTT. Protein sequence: CASSAAPAGYGNTIYF.

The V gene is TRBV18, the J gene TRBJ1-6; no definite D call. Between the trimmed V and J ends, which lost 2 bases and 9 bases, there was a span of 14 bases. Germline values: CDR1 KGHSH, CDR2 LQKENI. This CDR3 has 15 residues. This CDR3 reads CASSPSKATGSPLHF. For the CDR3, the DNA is TGTGCCAGCTCACCATCTAAGGCGACGGGTTCACCCCTCCACTTT.

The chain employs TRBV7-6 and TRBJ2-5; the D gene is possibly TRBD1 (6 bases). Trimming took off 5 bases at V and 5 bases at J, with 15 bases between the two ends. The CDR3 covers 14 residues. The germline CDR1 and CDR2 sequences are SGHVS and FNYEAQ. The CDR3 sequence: CASSTYRVGETQYF. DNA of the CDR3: TGTGCCAGCAGCACATACAGGGTTGGGGAGACCCAGTACTTC. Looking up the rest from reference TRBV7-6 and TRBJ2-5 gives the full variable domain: GAGVSQSPRYKVTKRGQDVALRCDPISGHVSLYWYRQALGQGPEFLTYFNYEAQQDKSGLPNDRFSAERPEGSISTLTIQRTEQRDSAMYRCASSTYRVGETQYFGPGTRLLVL.